This TCR beta chain was captured by sequencing in a study of cytomegalovirus exposure and HLA in healthy donors (dated by TCRdb to the late 2010s). Regarding the study in general: According to a later analysis, the 120 or so validation repertoires were produced on the same platform as the roughly 600 repertoires of the first cohort. The study aimed to test whether cataloging public T cell receptors could reveal signatures of past pathogen exposure. A separate validation cohort of approximately 120 different subjects was used in addition to the 666-subject first cohort. To predict cytomegalovirus infection status, the study combined high-throughput TCR immunosequencing, statistical association of individual TCRs with disease status, and machine learning. Overall study outcomes, separate from this receptor: Cytomegalovirus status was reported to be diagnosed by the classifier with high specificity and sensitivity in both the original and validation cohorts. In a later analysis, TCRs clustered in the first cohort were found to also tend to co-occur in the 110 or so validation repertoires, with 94% of cluster scores above 0. According to the authors, the approach could potentially be generalized to other disease states and immunological phenotypes. A later analysis lacked HLA typing for the validation cohort, so it scored co-occurrence in that cohort across all 110 or so repertoires. In vitro tests confirmed that a few of the cytomegalovirus-associated TCR beta chains recognize cytomegalovirus antigens. A total of 150 or so TCR beta chains were listed by the study as associated with cytomegalovirus. While some public TCRs were present in many individuals, most TCR sequences turned up only very rarely across donors.

The CDR1 and CDR2 encoded by the germline V gene are SGHDT and YYEEEE. Trimming costs V 4 bases and J 7 bases, and their ends lie 13 bases apart. The CDR3 numbers 13 residues from cysteine through phenylalanine. Only CDR3 DNA remains: 39 bases, in frame from the first base. Libraries were prepared through the immunoSEQ multiplex PCR assay. Per the original workflow: A statistical classification framework was built for diagnosing cytomegalovirus status from the catalog of TCR beta chain sequences. TCRdb carries this immuneACCESS record with in-frame sequences only. Its versions omit some clonotypes, under half of them owing to an unresolved V gene in the studies checked, with the rest unexplained. The V and J calls and clone size are taken from that table; D and trimming were inferred from the DNA. Recorded for this sample are about 240,000 clones; approximately 83% of them occurred a single time. The ten biggest clones cover around 1.3% of the sample.

About this clone: The antigen it recognizes is unknown. Base qualities are not provided; no much larger clone lies one nucleotide away.

Donors formed part of the validation cohort, which comprised over a hundred subjects and was distinct from the first cohort of under 750 subjects. The source material was PBMCs. The TCR sequence derives from a woman aged 25 to 45 in good health and CMV-seropositive. The sequence links TRBV5-6 to TRBJ2-3, with the D gene too uncertain to name. The CDR3 amino acid sequence is: CASSPPLAYTQYF. The nucleotides read TGTGCCAGCAGCCCCCCCTTAGCTTATACGCAGTATTTT.